This is a list of T cell receptor beta chains from one sample in a study of OX40 agonist ivuxolimab in advanced cancers. Sequencing used immunoSEQ multiplex PCR; TCRdb keeps in-frame clones, though not all of them. The data hold more than 60,000 clones, with 90% to 95% observed a single time. Sequences were derived from CD4+ or CD8+ T cells sorted from blood, sampled in a trial of the OX40 agonist ivuxolimab. These receptors all stem from an adult with an advanced solid tumor such as melanoma, head and neck, liver or kidney cancer. CDR3s include the opening cysteine and the closing phenylalanine or tryptophan. A D gene is named only where the DNA matches it firmly. Not every row has a clone size; where given, it reads once, few, many or a size class.

v_gene	j_gene	d_gene	abundance	CDR3aa	CDR3nt
TRBV7-9	TRBJ2-7	-	-	CASSPLTVHEQYF	TGTGCCAGCAGCCCTTTGACAGTACACGAGCAGTACTTC
TRBV9	TRBJ2-3	-	-	CASSVAGTDTQYF	TGTGCCAGCAGCGTAGCCGGAACAGATACGCAGTATTTT
TRBV27	TRBJ2-3	-	-	CASSLYYRSDTQYF	TGTGCCAGCAGTTTATACTACCGATCAGATACGCAGTATTTT
TRBV30	TRBJ2-4	-	-	CAWTTGDLRWGSLSKNIQYF	TGTGCCTGGACCACCGGGGACCTAAGATGGGGATCCCTAAGCAAAAACATTCAGTACTTC
TRBV11-1	TRBJ2-3	-	-	CASSLPPGPTDTQYF	TGTGCCAGCAGCTTACCTCCGGGCCCCACAGATACGCAGTATTTT
TRBV7-2	TRBJ1-1	-	-	CASRSGTGSTNTEAFF	TGTGCCAGCAGATCCGGGACCGGATCGACGAACACTGAAGCTTTCTTT
TRBV9	TRBJ2-7	-	once	CASSASGSYEQYF	TGTGCCAGCAGCGCCTCCGGGTCCTACGAGCAGTACTTC
TRBV6-6	TRBJ1-3	-	-	CASSYGRARGNTIYF	TGTGCCAGCAGTTACGGCAGGGCGAGGGGAAACACCATATATTTT
TRBV27	TRBJ2-3	TRBD2	-	CASSSIAGAGADTQYF	TGTGCCAGCAGTTCTATAGCGGGGGCGGGCGCAGATACGCAGTATTTT
TRBV27	TRBJ1-6	-	-	CASTNRVGTSPLHF	TGTGCCAGCACTAACAGGGTTGGGACTTCACCCCTCCACTTT
TRBV28	TRBJ2-7	-	-	CASSLERRSSYEQYF	TGTGCCAGCAGTTTGGAGCGACGGAGCTCCTACGAGCAGTACTTC
TRBV30	TRBJ2-3	-	-	CAWSVSGSSTDTQYF	TGTGCCTGGAGTGTAAGCGGGTCTAGCACAGATACGCAGTATTTT
TRBV5-3	TRBJ1-3	-	-	CARSLLRSSGNTIYF	TGTGCCAGAAGCTTGTTGAGGAGCTCTGGAAACACCATATATTTT
TRBV7-6	TRBJ1-5	TRBD1	-	CASSMTGNQPQHF	TGTGCCAGCAGCATGACAGGGAACCAGCCCCAGCATTTT
TRBV27	TRBJ2-3	-	once	CASRDRWPSTDTQYF	TGTGCCAGCAGAGACCGGTGGCCGAGCACAGATACGCAGTATTTT
TRBV4-3	TRBJ2-2	TRBD2	-	CASSQGTSGKNTGELFF	TGCGCCAGCAGCCAGGGGACTAGCGGGAAGAACACCGGGGAGCTGTTTTTT
TRBV7-9	TRBJ1-2	-	-	CASSFQRNYGYTF	TGTGCCAGCAGCTTTCAGCGCAACTATGGCTACACCTTC
TRBV14	TRBJ2-7	-	-	CASSQDLLRGAEQYF	TGTGCCAGCAGCCAAGATCTTCTCAGGGGTGCCGAGCAGTACTTC
TRBV19	TRBJ2-7	-	-	CASSLATEQYF	TGTGCCAGTAGTTTAGCGACCGAGCAGTACTTC
TRBV28	TRBJ2-1	TRBD1	-	CASRARQGPYNEQFF	TGTGCCAGCAGGGCGAGACAGGGGCCCTACAATGAGCAGTTCTTC
TRBV5-6	TRBJ2-7	-	once	CASSLSLTAYEQYF	TGTGCCAGCAGCTTGTCCCTCACAGCCTACGAGCAGTACTTC
TRBV7-9	TRBJ1-2	-	-	CASSLGGNGYTF	TGTGCCAGCAGCTTAGGGGGAAATGGCTACACCTTC
TRBV2	TRBJ2-6	-	-	CAINIRGWANVLTF	TGTGCCATCAACATCAGGGGATGGGCCAACGTCCTGACTTTC
TRBV5-4	TRBJ1-2	TRBD1	-	CASSSQGIGYGYTF	TGTGCCAGCAGCTCACAGGGGATTGGGTATGGCTACACCTTC
TRBV30	TRBJ1-5	-	-	CAWSVRAGNQPQHF	TGTGCCTGGAGTGTACGGGCAGGCAATCAGCCCCAGCATTTT
TRBV28	TRBJ1-1	-	-	CASEPGEPDTEAFF	TGTGCCAGCGAGCCCGGCGAACCGGACACTGAAGCTTTCTTT
TRBV27	TRBJ2-7	TRBD2	-	CASSPYTSGSEPMNEQYF	TGTGCCAGCAGTCCATATACTAGCGGGAGCGAGCCCATGAACGAGCAGTACTTC
TRBV5-4	TRBJ2-3	TRBD2	-	CASSLAGGRTDTQYF	TGTGCCAGCAGCTTAGCGGGAGGCCGCACAGATACGCAGTATTTT
TRBV28	TRBJ1-4	-	-	CASSSGPPNEKLFF	TGTGCCAGCAGTTCAGGACCCCCTAATGAAAAACTGTTTTTT
TRBV4-1	TRBJ2-7	-	-	CASSLGQPSYEQYF	TGCGCCAGCAGCCTTGGTCAGCCCTCCTACGAGCAGTACTTC
TRBV27	TRBJ2-7	-	-	CASSHAGEQYF	TGTGCCAGCAGTCATGCGGGAGAGCAGTACTTC
TRBV7-2	TRBJ2-7	TRBD2	-	CASSATSGGTYEQYF	TGTGCCAGCAGCGCAACTAGCGGGGGGACCTACGAGCAGTACTTC
TRBV9	TRBJ2-3	TRBD1	-	CASRATGSGTDTQYF	TGTGCCAGCAGAGCGACAGGGTCTGGCACAGATACGCAGTATTTT
TRBV5-2	TRBJ1-2	-	-	CASSLEAYSQYGYTF	TGTGCCAGCAGCTTGGAAGCTTACAGCCAATATGGCTACACCTTC
TRBV5-6	TRBJ2-7	TRBD1	-	CASTNRGVRSYEQYF	TGTGCCAGCACCAACAGGGGAGTTCGCTCCTACGAGCAGTACTTC
TRBV16	TRBJ1-2	-	-	CASSIGQTNYGYTF	TGTGCCAGCAGCATCGGACAGACCAACTATGGCTACACCTTC
TRBV7-9	TRBJ2-1	-	-	CASSLEGHSYSYNEQFF	TGTGCCAGCAGCTTAGAGGGTCATTCTTACTCCTACAATGAGCAGTTCTTC
TRBV10-2	TRBJ2-5	-	-	CASSRADRGGETQYF	TGCGCCAGCAGCCGCGCTGACAGGGGAGGGGAGACCCAGTACTTC
TRBV9	TRBJ2-1	-	-	CASSALAYNEQFF	TGTGCCAGCAGCGCCCTAGCCTACAATGAGCAGTTCTTC
TRBV19	TRBJ2-2	TRBD1	-	CASSAGQGAGELFF	TGTGCCAGTAGTGCCGGACAGGGCGCCGGGGAGCTGTTTTTT
TRBV5-1	TRBJ2-3	TRBD1	-	CASRTGDVSTDTQYF	TGCGCCAGCAGGACAGGGGACGTTAGCACAGATACGCAGTATTTT